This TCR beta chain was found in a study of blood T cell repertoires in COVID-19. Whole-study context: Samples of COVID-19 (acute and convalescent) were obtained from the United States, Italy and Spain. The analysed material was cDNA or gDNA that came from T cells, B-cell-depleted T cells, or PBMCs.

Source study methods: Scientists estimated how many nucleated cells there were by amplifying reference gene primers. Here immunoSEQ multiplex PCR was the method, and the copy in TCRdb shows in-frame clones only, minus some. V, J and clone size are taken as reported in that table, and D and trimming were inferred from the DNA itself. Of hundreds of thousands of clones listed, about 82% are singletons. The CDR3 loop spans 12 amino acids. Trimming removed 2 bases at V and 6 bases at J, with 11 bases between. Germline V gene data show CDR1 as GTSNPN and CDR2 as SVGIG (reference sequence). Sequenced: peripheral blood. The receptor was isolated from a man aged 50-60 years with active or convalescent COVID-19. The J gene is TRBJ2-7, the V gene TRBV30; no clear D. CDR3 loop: CAWSPETLEQYF. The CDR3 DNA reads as TGTGCCTGGAGTCCGGAGACCCTCGAGCAGTACTTC. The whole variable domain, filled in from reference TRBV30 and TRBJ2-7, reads SQTIHQWPATLVQPVGSPLSLECTVEGTSNPNLYWYRQAAGRGLQLLFYSVGIGQISSEVPQNLSASRPQDRQFILSSKKLLLSDSGFYLCAWSPETLEQYFGPGTRLTVT.